The 14 T cell receptor beta chains given below trace back to one sample, sequenced in a study of blood T cell repertoires in COVID-19. Sequencing used immunoSEQ multiplex PCR; TCRdb keeps in-frame clones, though not all of them. This table has some 100,000 clones, roughly 80% appearing once. The sequencing input was peripheral blood. These receptors originate from a man over 45 with active or convalescent COVID-19.

This rearrangement joins TRBV27 to TRBJ2-1; TRBD1 agrees at 11 bases. CDR3 length equals 13 residues. V lost 6 bases and J lost 13; bases outside the gene matches: 8. Germline CDR1 reads MNHEY; CDR2 reads SMNVEV (reference sequence). The CDR3 region is CASRDRGQHGQFF. The CDR3 nucleotides read TGTGCCAGCAGGGACAGGGGGCAGCATGGACAGTTCTTC.

Turning to this clone: Other nucleotide sequences from this sample produce the same CDR3. This chain connects TRBV30 to TRBJ2-2; D might be TRBD1 (6 bases). Between the trimmed V and J ends, which lost 4 bases and 2 bases, there was a span of 8 bases. The CDR3 is 13 residues long. The germline V gene encodes CDR1 GTSNPN and CDR2 SVGIG (reference sequence). Here the CDR3 DNA reads TGTGCCTGGACTGGGACAAACACCGGGGAGCTGTTTTTT. As protein: CAWTGTNTGELFF. The full variable domain, with the rest looked up from reference TRBV30 and TRBJ2-2, is SQTIHQWPATLVQPVGSPLSLECTVEGTSNPNLYWYRQAAGRGLQLLFYSVGIGQISSEVPQNLSASRPQDRQFILSSKKLLLSDSGFYLCAWTGTNTGELFFGEGSRLTVL.

This rearrangement joins TRBV7-9 to TRBJ2-1; the match to TRBD2 covers 10 bases. CDR1 SEHNR and CDR2 FQNEAQ come from the germline V gene (reference sequence). V trimming: 5 bases; J trimming: 0 bases; junction bases outside the gene matches: 7. CDR3 length equals 17 residues. The CDR3 nucleotides are TGTGCCAGCAGCATCAGCAGCGGGAGGGCCTCCTACAATGAGCAGTTCTTC. Protein product: CASSISSGRASYNEQFF.

This CDR3 reads CASSYSLNTGELFF. CDR3 in DNA: TGTGCCAGCAGTTACTCCCTTAACACCGGGGAGCTGTTTTTT. The V gene is TRBV6-5, the J gene TRBJ2-2; D ambiguous. In germline, CDR1 is MNHEY, CDR2 SVGAGI. The CDR3 covers 14 residues. Trimming took 0 bases from V and 2 from J, leaving 4 bases between them.

The J gene is TRBJ2-3, the V gene TRBV19, with 14 bases that match TRBD2. Losses at the gene ends were 1 base for V and 5 bases for J; bases not matched to a gene: 8. CDR3 size: 18 residues. Germline values: CDR1 LNHDA, CDR2 SQIVND (reference sequence). CDR3: CASSIGPGLAGVVDTQYF. CDR3 in DNA: TGTGCCAGTAGTATAGGGCCGGGACTAGCGGGAGTGGTAGATACGCAGTATTTT.

The V gene is TRBV18, the J gene TRBJ1-1; tentative D call: TRBD1 (5 bases). CDR3 length equals 16 residues. The V end lost 0 bases, the J end lost 0 bases, and 11 bases lay between the germline ends. The germline gives CDR1 KGHSH, CDR2 LQKENI. The CDR3 protein is CASSPPFAGLNTEAFF. CDR3 coding DNA: TGTGCCAGCTCACCACCGTTTGCAGGGCTGAACACTGAAGCTTTCTTT.

V gene TRBV25-1 combines with J gene TRBJ1-2; D is undetermined. V gave up 4 bases and J gave up 7 bases, with 13 bases separating them. Germline V lookup: CDR1 MGHDK, CDR2 SYGVNS. This CDR3 is 13 amino acids long. CDR3 nucleotide sequence: TGTGCCAGCAGTGGAACCGTACCCGGTGGCTACACCTTC. This sequence encodes CASSGTVPGGYTF.

The CDR3 DNA reads as TGTGCCAGCAGTCCGGATCAGGCCGCTTATGGCTACACCTTC. It specifies CASSPDQAAYGYTF. The chain carries TRBV2 and TRBJ1-2, with D uncertain. Per the germline V gene, CDR1 is SNHLY and CDR2 is FYNNEI. V lost 5 bases, J lost 5 bases, and 15 bases lay in between. The CDR3 sequence is 14 residues long.

The chain employs TRBV3-1 (or the pseudogene TRBV3-2) and TRBJ1-4, with D unresolved. CDR1 LGHDT and CDR2 YNNKEL come from the germline V gene (reference sequence). The CDR3 length is 18 residues. V lost 1 base to trimming and J lost 5 bases, with 20 bases between them. CDR3 amino acids: CASSQGPHDTISNEKLFF. The CDR3 DNA follows: TGTGCCAGCAGCCAAGGCCCCCACGACACGATCTCGAATGAAAAACTGTTTTTT.

The chain joins TRBV2 to TRBJ1-6, with TRBD1 as a possible D gene (6 bases). Trimming took 3 bases from V and 7 from J, leaving 13 bases between them. CDR1 and CDR2 (germline): SNHLY, FYNNEI. This CDR3 contains 15 residues. For the CDR3, the DNA is TGTGCCAGCAGTGATCAGGGGTTGGGGAATTCACCCCTCCACTTT. Its translation is CASSDQGLGNSPLHF. Drawing the rest from reference TRBV2 and TRBJ1-6, the complete variable domain is EPEVTQTPSHQVTQMGQEVILRCVPISNHLYFYWYRQILGQKVEFLVSFYNNEISEKSEIFDDQFSVERPDGSNFTLKIRSTKLEDSAMYFCASSDQGLGNSPLHFGNGTRLTVT.

This clone was seen only a few times. This chain links TRBV5-4 with TRBJ1-1; D is uncertain. The germline V gene encodes CDR1 SGHNT and CDR2 YYREEE (reference sequence). This CDR3 has 13 amino acids. V was pared by 4 bases and J by 5 bases, with 12 bases between. The CDR3 loop reads CASSTDYGTEAFF. CDR3 bases: TGTGCCAGCAGCACGGACTATGGGACTGAAGCTTTCTTT.

The chain joins TRBV7-2 to TRBJ2-2; D is ambiguous. The CDR3 is 16 amino acids. V lost 0 bases to trimming and J lost 5 bases, with 13 bases between them. The V gene's germline CDR1 is SGHTA and CDR2 FQGNSA. The CDR3 reads CASSLASTNPTGELFF. The DNA of the CDR3 is TGTGCCAGCAGCTTAGCATCCACTAACCCGACCGGGGAGCTGTTTTTT.

The V call is TRBV4-1, the J call TRBJ2-2; tentative D call: TRBD1 (6 bases). CDR1 and CDR2 from the germline V gene are MGHRA and YSYEKL. The CDR3 covers 18 residues. V was shortened by 2 bases and J by 6 bases, with 22 bases between the two germline ends. The CDR3: CASSQPTFAGVRAGELFF. The CDR3 region has the DNA TGCGCCAGCAGCCAACCGACATTCGCAGGGGTTAGAGCCGGGGAGCTGTTTTTT.

The V call is TRBV7-9, the J call TRBJ1-4; no firm D call. The V end lost 8 bases, the J end lost 6 bases, and 10 bases lay between the germline ends. Germline V gene data show CDR1 as SEHNR and CDR2 as FQNEAQ (reference sequence). This CDR3 contains 12 residues. CDR3 DNA: TGTGCCAGCGGGCCCGGGGATGAAAAACTGTTTTTT. This encodes CASGPGDEKLFF.